This TCR beta chain was sequenced in a study of blood T cell repertoires in COVID-19. The table came from immunoSEQ multiplex PCR; TCRdb's copy has only in-frame clones and leaves some out. The sample carries about 140,000 clones, roughly 88% recorded once. The germline gives CDR1 KGHSH, CDR2 LQKENI. The ends were cut back, 1 base at V and 0 bases at J, with 16 bases in the middle. The CDR3 extends over 18 amino acids. Recruitment covered fewer than 25 US areas and drew participants whose ages spanned about 18 to 100 years. Assignment of participants to cohorts was predicated upon participant-reported clinical history. Exposed participants encountered a COVID-19 case during the 2 weeks preceding study entry.

V gene TRBV18 combines with J gene TRBJ1-5, with a weak D call TRBD1 (5 bases). The TCR originated in a man between 65 and 85 years old who had been exposed to COVID-19. Sequenced sample: PBMCs or T cells enriched from blood (not recorded which). Here the CDR3 DNA reads TGTGCCAGCTCACCACTGGCTCCGGGGGGGAGTAGCAATCAGCCCCAGCATTTT. Translated: CASSPLAPGGSSNQPQHF. Complete variable domain (other parts from reference TRBV18 and TRBJ1-5): NAGVMQNPRHLVRRRGQEARLRCSPMKGHSHVYWYRQLPEEGLKFMVYLQKENIIDESGMPKERFSAEFPKEGPSILRIQQVVRGDSAAYFCASSPLAPGGSSNQPQHFGDGTRLSIL.